The T cell receptor beta chain under discussion was sequenced for a study of shared clonotypes between healthy human individuals. Details on this clone: The antigen remains undetermined. The same CDR3 also results from other DNA sequences found in this sample.

Overall study findings and caveats: Larger richness was generally estimated for naive than memory subsets.

Profiled with immunoSEQ multiplex PCR; TCRdb holds only in-frame clones, not every one. Among 1.6 million or so clones listed, about 96% were seen once. This clonotype originated in a man younger than 40 in good health. The sample consisted of naive CD4+ T cells sorted from blood. Indicated subset: CD45RA+ positively selected.

The CDR3 region is CASSSPGQGAYEQYF. The CDR3 DNA reads TGTGCCAGCAGTTCTCCGGGACAGGGGGCCTACGAGCAGTACTTC. The chain combines TRBV28 with TRBJ2-7; 11 nucleotides match TRBD1. Losses at the gene ends were 4 bases for V and 2 bases for J; bases not matched to a gene: 4. Looked up from germline, CDR1 is MDHEN and CDR2 is SYDVKM. The CDR3 has 15 amino acids. The whole variable domain, filled in from reference TRBV28 and TRBJ2-7, reads DVKVTQSSRYLVKRTGEKVFLECVQDMDHENMFWYRQDPGLGLRLIYFSYDVKMKEKGDIPEGYSVSREKKERFSLILESASTNQTSMYLCASSSPGQGAYEQYFGPGTRLTVT.